This record looks at one TCR beta chain sequence and its context. TCRdb redid the calling of the RT-PCR reads with MiXCR, one entry per CDR3 protein. The sample gives about 680,000 distinct CDR3 sequences, approximately 15% of which show up once; about 3.9% is in the top ten. V lost 5 bases, J lost 8 bases, and 21 bases lay in between. CDR1 is MNHEY and CDR2 is SVGAGI in the germline V gene. This CDR3 comprises 15 residues. J is TRBJ1-1 and V is TRBV6-5; no clear D gene. This TCR derives from a female donor in good health, serving as a healthy control. Sample: memory CD4+ T cells from blood. CDR3 amino acids: CASSPSTSGYSEAFF. The CDR3 coding sequence is TGTGCCAGCAGTCCCTCGACTAGCGGGTATTCAGAAGCTTTCTTT.